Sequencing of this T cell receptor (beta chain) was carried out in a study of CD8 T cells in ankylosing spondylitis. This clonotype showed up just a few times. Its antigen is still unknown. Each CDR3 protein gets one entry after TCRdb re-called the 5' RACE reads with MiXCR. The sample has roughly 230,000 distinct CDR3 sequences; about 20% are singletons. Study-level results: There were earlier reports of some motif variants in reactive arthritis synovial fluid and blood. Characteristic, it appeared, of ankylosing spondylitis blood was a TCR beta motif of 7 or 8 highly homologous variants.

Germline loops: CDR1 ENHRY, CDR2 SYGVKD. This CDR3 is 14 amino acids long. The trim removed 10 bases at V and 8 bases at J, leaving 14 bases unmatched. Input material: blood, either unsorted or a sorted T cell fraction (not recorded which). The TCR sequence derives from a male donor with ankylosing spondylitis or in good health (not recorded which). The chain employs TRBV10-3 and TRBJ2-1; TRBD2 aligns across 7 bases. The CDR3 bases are TGTGCCACTAAGACTAGCCCCTATGTCGATGAGCAGTTCTTC. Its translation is CATKTSPYVDEQFF.